This is a list of T cell receptor beta chains from one sample in a study of blood T cell repertoires in COVID-19. Using immunoSEQ multiplex PCR, the repertoire was profiled, and TCRdb retains in-frame clones only, with some absent. The sample has around 130,000 clones, 86% seen once. The sequenced sample was peripheral blood. These TCRs come from a man aged 35 to 55 with acute or convalescent COVID-19. The CDR3 runs from the conserved cysteine through the conserved F or W.

v_call,j_call,cdr3_aa
TRBV6-1,TRBJ1-6,CASSEGDRFYNSPLHF
TRBV2,TRBJ1-1,CASRTDSITEAFF
TRBV14,TRBJ1-6,CASSQISFSSYNSPLHF
TRBV6-6,TRBJ1-2,CASSYSKGNYGYTF
TRBV9,TRBJ1-1,CASSLGTVGGAFF
TRBV12-3/TRBV12-4,TRBJ1-2,CASSFQRGYGYTF
TRBV14,TRBJ2-2,CASRGGPTGELFF
TRBV7-3,TRBJ1-2,CASSSRGGDGYTF
TRBV5-1,TRBJ2-7,CASSLETGGRYEQYF
TRBV13,TRBJ1-6,CASSLRGSPLHF
TRBV6-5,TRBJ1-6,CASSYSVPGVGSPLHF
TRBV10-2,TRBJ2-3,CASSDNTDTQYF
TRBV19,TRBJ1-2,CASSIGAGRGRYGYTF
TRBV7-9,TRBJ2-7,CASSPYGGHSISYEQYF
TRBV3-1/TRBV3-2,TRBJ2-3,CASSQGSGGRTDTQYF
TRBV10-3,TRBJ2-7,CATGEYEQYF
TRBV2,TRBJ1-2,CASSPGGALYGYTF
TRBV25-1,TRBJ2-7,CASSLQGYEQYF
TRBV24-1,TRBJ2-1,CATSSFRVGDNEQFF
TRBV29-1,TRBJ2-2,CSAPALAGGANTGELFF
TRBV7-8,TRBJ2-2,CASSGWRVDTGELFF
TRBV5-1,TRBJ1-2,CASSLEGYGYTF
TRBV5-6,TRBJ1-2,CASSLTGTGVSRYTF
TRBV5-1,TRBJ2-5,CASSPGLRGEETQYF
TRBV13,TRBJ2-7,CASSLGSGRAFEQYF
TRBV30,TRBJ2-1,CAWSLGGRAYNEQFF
TRBV5-1,TRBJ1-2,CASSFTGNYGYTF
TRBV6-5,TRBJ2-1,CASRGTSGSTGEQFF
TRBV6-2/TRBV6-3,TRBJ1-2,CASSYQEAYGYTF
TRBV3-1/TRBV3-2,TRBJ1-3,CASSQEGRTGYYTIYF
TRBV11-2,TRBJ2-7,CASSSGTAGIYEQYF
TRBV7-3,TRBJ1-1,CASSPSPGAGTEAFF
TRBV5-1,TRBJ2-1,CASGGTRNWNEQFF
TRBV7-8,TRBJ1-6,CASSQYRTGRSSYNSPLHF
TRBV14,TRBJ2-4,CASSQVRNIQYF
TRBV6-2/TRBV6-3,TRBJ2-7,CASSYSGQGVYEQYF
TRBV13,TRBJ1-2,CASSLDLDRVYGYTF
TRBV9,TRBJ2-2,CASSLGTEKNTGELFF
TRBV18,TRBJ1-6,CASSPGFGTGGDSPLHF
TRBV10-2,TRBJ2-5,CASSGGGGETQYF
TRBV30,TRBJ1-5,CAWAGTGDDQPQHF
TRBV4-1,TRBJ2-3,CASSRQLAGGLDTQYF
TRBV30,TRBJ1-2,CAWSRLSPGYGYTF
TRBV30,TRBJ1-2,CAWIDGYTF
TRBV19,TRBJ2-1,CASSSHRGFSQYEQFF
TRBV11-2,TRBJ2-5,CASSLQGQAAETQYF
TRBV6-5,TRBJ2-7,CASSSRGTFFSYEQYF
TRBV5-1,TRBJ1-2,CASSLAAGSGYTF